These T cell receptor beta chains were read from a single sample in a study of shared clonotypes between healthy human individuals. Data came from immunoSEQ multiplex PCR; TCRdb stores just in-frame clones and leaves some out. The table has 450,000 to 700,000 clones, just under 97% seen once; the top ten hold 0.11%. Sequences were obtained from naive CD8+ T cells sorted from blood. These receptor sequences come from a woman aged 25 to 39 in good health. The CDR3 runs from the conserved cysteine through the conserved F or W. The D gene is left open where the match is weak. Not every row has a clone size; where given, it reads once, few, many or a size class.

-	TRBD1	TRBJ2-7	TRBV28	CASSLDRVLRSTYEQYF	TGTGCCAGCAGTTTAGACAGGGTGCTACGTTCGACCTACGAGCAGTACTTC
-	-	TRBJ1-5	TRBV28	CASSLPPQPQHF	TGTGCCAGCAGTTTACCCCCCCAGCCCCAGCATTTT
-	-	TRBJ1-2	TRBV11-2	CASSLEGAAGYTF	TGTGCCAGCAGCTTAGAAGGAGCGGCCGGCTACACCTTC
-	TRBD1	TRBJ2-7	TRBV27	CASGSRTGPYEQYF	TGTGCCAGCGGCTCAAGGACAGGACCCTACGAGCAGTACTTC
-	-	TRBJ2-1	TRBV2	CTRETGAMGEQFF	TGTACCAGGGAGACAGGAGCTATGGGTGAGCAGTTCTTC
-	-	TRBJ2-3	TRBV13	CASSLEQGSTDTQYF	TGTGCCAGCAGCTTAGAGCAAGGGAGCACAGATACGCAGTATTTT
-	-	TRBJ1-1	TRBV5-6	CASRRWGGMDTEAFF	TGTGCCAGCAGGCGTTGGGGCGGGATGGACACTGAAGCTTTCTTT
-	TRBD1	TRBJ1-1	TRBV7-9	CASSLAGGRLNTEAFF	TGTGCCAGCAGCTTAGCAGGGGGCCGTTTGAACACTGAAGCTTTCTTT
-	-	TRBJ2-7	TRBV4-1	CASSQARAGYYEQYF	TGCGCCAGCAGCCAAGCTCGGGCAGGGTACTACGAGCAGTACTTC
-	-	TRBJ1-1	TRBV4-1	CASSPRPSGNTEAFF	TGCGCCAGCAGCCCACGTCCATCAGGGAACACTGAAGCTTTCTTT
-	-	TRBJ2-6	TRBV28	CASSLILTGANVLTF	TGTGCCAGCAGCCTTATTCTGACTGGGGCCAACGTCCTGACTTTC
-	-	TRBJ1-2	TRBV4-1	CASSQEEVSGSRYGYTF	TGCGCCAGCAGCCAAGAAGAGGTCTCGGGGTCTCGCTATGGCTACACCTTC
-	-	TRBJ2-7	TRBV5-6	CASSYGGGNEQYF	TGTGCCAGCAGCTATGGGGGTGGGAACGAGCAGTACTTC
-	-	TRBJ2-7	TRBV29-1	CSVVGQTYEQYF	TGCAGCGTTGTGGGGCAGACCTACGAGCAGTACTTC
-	TRBD1	TRBJ1-5	TRBV27	CASRGQGNQPQHF	TGTGCCAGCAGGGGACAGGGGAATCAGCCCCAGCATTTT
-	-	TRBJ2-3	TRBV19	CASIGSSTDTQYF	TGTGCCAGTATAGGAAGTAGCACAGATACGCAGTATTTT
once	-	TRBJ2-3	TRBV27	CASSPTTGGTDTQYF	TGTGCCAGCAGTCCAACGACAGGTGGCACAGATACGCAGTATTTT
-	-	TRBJ2-3	TRBV27	CASTIASGAIGTDTQYF	TGTGCCAGCACCATTGCATCAGGTGCTATCGGCACAGATACGCAGTATTTT
-	TRBD2	TRBJ2-2	TRBV5-5	CASSLFVRLAGGNGELFF	TGTGCCAGCAGCTTGTTCGTCCGACTAGCGGGAGGCAATGGGGAGCTGTTTTTT
-	-	TRBJ1-2	TRBV28	CASSFGVGQTGYTF	TGTGCCAGCAGTTTCGGGGTCGGCCAGACAGGCTACACCTTC
-	TRBD2	TRBJ2-3	TRBV10-3	CAISAPLAGVVTDTQYF	TGTGCCATCAGTGCCCCACTAGCGGGAGTTGTCACAGATACGCAGTATTTT
-	-	TRBJ1-4	TRBV15	CATSRARGGEKLFF	TGTGCCACCAGCAGAGCCAGGGGTGGGGAAAAACTGTTTTTT
once	-	TRBJ2-7	TRBV21-1	CASSTGGFGSEQYF	TGTGCCAGCAGCACCGGCGGTTTTGGTTCCGAGCAGTACTTC
-	-	TRBJ1-5	TRBV4-1	CASSQDLRGGQPQHF	TGCGCCAGCAGCCAAGATTTGAGGGGGGGTCAGCCCCAGCATTTT